The clone carrying this TCR beta chain was observed a single time. This sample was taken from a study of blood T cell repertoires in COVID-19. In germline, CDR1 is LGHDT, CDR2 YNNKEL (reference sequence). The CDR3 runs 15 residues. Trimming removed 6 bases from V and 3 bases from J; junction bases left unmatched: 5. The protocol was immunoSEQ multiplex PCR, while the TCRdb copy is restricted to in-frame clones and leaves out a portion. The sample records some 160,000 clones, roughly 90% being singletons. This chain joins TRBV3-1 (or the pseudogene TRBV3-2) and TRBJ2-4; 10 bases align to TRBD2. Sample: PBMCs or T cells enriched from blood (not recorded which). This sequence was found in a woman in her forties or fifties who had recovered from COVID-19. This chain's CDR3 is CASRTSGGGKNIQYF. The CDR3 bases are TGTGCCAGCAGAACCAGCGGGGGGGGCAAAAACATTCAGTACTTC.